These 19 T cell receptor beta chains came from one sample sequenced in a study of T-cell memory formation after mild COVID-19. TCRdb reprocessed the 5' RACE reads with MiXCR, giving one entry per CDR3 protein. There are approximately 190,000 distinct CDR3 sequences in the sample; roughly 18% occur only once, and around 2.4% lies in the top ten. Sequenced sample: PBMCs or a T cell subset sorted from them (not recorded which). The receptors were sampled from an adult woman who had mild COVID-19 (a few samples of this study predate the infection). Cell type and time point are not known.

This clonotype came up a few times. This chain connects TRBV5-1 to TRBJ2-7, with D perhaps being TRBD1 or TRBD2 (7 bases each). Germline values: CDR1 SGHRS, CDR2 YFSETQ. Trimming removed 0 bases from V and 6 bases from J, with 13 bases in between. The CDR3 totals 14 residues. The CDR3 nucleotides are TGCGCCAGCAGCTTGGACAGGGGAGGGCTCGAGCAGTACTTC. Its translation: CASSLDRGGLEQYF. Full variable domain (remainder filled in from reference TRBV5-1 and TRBJ2-7): KAGVTQTPRYLIKTRGQQVTLSCSPISGHRSVSWYQQTPGQGLQFLFEYFSETQRNKGNFPGRFSGRQFSNSRSEMNVSTLELGDSALYLCASSLDRGGLEQYFGPGTRLTVT.

This clonotype was observed a handful of times. The CDR3 sequence is CASSSGQGGETQYF. CDR3 DNA sequence: TGCGCCAGCAGCTCGGGACAGGGGGGAGAGACCCAGTACTTC. The V and J genes are TRBV5-1 and TRBJ2-5, with TRBD1 identical over 11 bases. The CDR3 has 14 amino acids. The V and J ends lost 3 bases and 4 bases, in that order; junction bases with no gene match: 2. The germline V gene has CDR1 SGHRS and CDR2 YFSETQ.

The genes are TRBV5-1 and TRBJ2-1; 7 nucleotides match TRBD1. Per germline, CDR1 SGHRS and CDR2 YFSETQ. With V trimmed by 1 base and J by 0 bases, 7 bases remained unmatched. The CDR3 spans 17 residues. CDR3 nucleotide sequence: TGCGCCAGCAGCTTGAGGGGACAGAGTTTCTCCTACAATGAGCAGTTCTTC. Its translation is CASSLRGQSFSYNEQFF.

This clonotype is deemed medium-sized. The chain employs TRBV7-8 and TRBJ1-1; 8 bases agree with TRBD1. The CDR3 loop spans 15 amino acids. Losses at the gene ends were 5 bases for V and 4 bases for J; bases not matched to a gene: 9. Germline loops: CDR1 SGHVS, CDR2 FQNEAQ. This CDR3 reads CASSLDRAFGTEAFF. CDR3 DNA sequence: TGTGCCAGCAGCCTGGACAGGGCGTTCGGCACTGAAGCTTTCTTT.

Only a few counts were recorded for this clonotype. The CDR3 is CATNKTGELFF. DNA of the CDR3: TGTGCCACTAACAAGACCGGGGAGCTGTTTTTT. This chain links TRBV24-1 with TRBJ2-2; D not certain. Germline V gene data show CDR1 as KGHDR and CDR2 as SFDVKD. This CDR3 contains 11 residues. V shed 10 bases and J shed 5 bases, with 7 bases lying between them.

V and J are TRBV4-1 and TRBJ2-3, with TRBD1 matching over 10 bases. Germline V gene lookup returns CDR1 MGHRA and CDR2 YSYEKL. This CDR3 contains 18 residues. With V trimmed by 4 bases and J by 0 bases, 10 bases remained unmatched. The CDR3 loop reads CASSPNTGTGASTDTQYF. DNA of the CDR3: TGCGCCAGCAGCCCGAACACCGGGACAGGGGCCAGCACAGATACGCAGTATTTT.

This clonotype was found a few times. This sequence joins TRBV29-1 and TRBJ2-5, with D hard to call. Trimming took off 4 bases at V and 5 bases at J, with 14 bases between the two ends. This CDR3 contains 13 residues. CDR1 is SQVTM, CDR2 ANQGSEA, per germline. In nucleotides, the CDR3 is TGCAGCGTTGTTTATGACTTTGAGGAGACCCAGTACTTC. Protein product: CSVVYDFEETQYF.

This clonotype was seen more than once but under ten times. J is TRBJ1-2 and V is TRBV5-1; possible D gene TRBD1, 5 bases. The ends were cut back, 5 bases at V and 6 bases at J, with 14 bases in the middle. The CDR3 length is 13 residues. Germline lookup yields CDR1 SGHRS and CDR2 YFSETQ. This CDR3 reads CASSSDRIDGYTF. The DNA of the CDR3 is TGCGCCAGCAGTTCCGACAGAATAGATGGCTACACCTTC.

The rearrangement uses TRBV7-3 and TRBJ1-1, with D uncertain. Per germline, CDR1 SGHTA and CDR2 FQGTGA. Trimming took off 5 bases at V and 1 base at J, with 8 bases between the two ends. The CDR3 is made up of 13 amino acids. CDR3 sequence reads: CASSTQENTEAFF. Here the CDR3 DNA reads TGTGCCAGCAGCACGCAAGAGAACACTGAAGCTTTCTTT.

This rearrangement joins TRBV7-9 to TRBJ2-3; D gene uncertain. CDR3 size: 13 residues. Looked up from germline, CDR1 is SEHNR and CDR2 is FQNEAQ (reference sequence). Between the trimmed V and J ends, which lost 0 bases and 10 bases, there was a span of 11 bases. The CDR3 DNA follows: TGTGCCAGCAGCTTAGCGAACGGGCAGGCGCAGTATTTT. It is translated as CASSLANGQAQYF.

Only a few counts were recorded for this clonotype. This chain links TRBV5-1 with TRBJ2-7; TRBD1 agrees at 11 bases. Germline loops: CDR1 SGHRS, CDR2 YFSETQ. The V gene end was trimmed by 3 bases and the J gene end by 6 bases; junction bases not matched to a gene: 8. This CDR3 has 15 amino acids. CDR3 sequence: CASSYGTGGTTEQYF. DNA for the CDR3: TGCGCCAGCAGCTATGGGACAGGGGGGACGACCGAGCAGTACTTC.

This clonotype was observed a handful of times. The rearrangement links TRBV15 to TRBJ2-1; D is uncertain. The CDR3 is 12 amino acids. Deletions cut 3 bases from V and 7 bases from J, with 7 bases between. Germline CDR1 LNHNV, CDR2 YYDKDF (reference sequence). The CDR3 region is CATSSRRNEQFF. The CDR3 DNA reads as TGTGCCACCAGCAGCCGCCGAAATGAGCAGTTCTTC.

J is TRBJ2-3 and V is TRBV7-9; D may be TRBD2 (5 bases). This CDR3 contains 13 residues. V was cut by 7 bases and J by 0 bases, with 8 bases left in between. Germline V gene lookup returns CDR1 SEHNR and CDR2 FQNEAQ (reference sequence). The CDR3 here is CASIRGSTDTQYF. Written as DNA, the CDR3 is TGTGCCAGCATTCGCGGGAGCACAGATACGCAGTATTTT. Supplemented by reference TRBV7-9 and TRBJ2-3, the full variable domain reads DTGVSQNPRHKITKRGQNVTFRCDPISEHNRLYWYRQTLGQGPEFLTYFQNEAQLEKSRLLSDRFSAERPKGSFSTLEIQRTEQGDSAMYLCASIRGSTDTQYFGPGTRLTVL.

Only a few counts were recorded for this clonotype. The chain combines TRBV30 with TRBJ2-7; 8 nucleotides line up with TRBD1. Trimming took 0 bases from V and 5 from J; bases not matched to a gene: 3. The CDR3 length is 13 residues. Germline lookup yields CDR1 GTSNPN and CDR2 SVGIG (reference sequence). The CDR3 protein is CAWSVKDRDEQYF. CDR3 nucleotide sequence: TGTGCCTGGAGTGTTAAGGACAGGGACGAGCAGTACTTC.

This clonotype was counted between two and nine times. The chain is built from TRBV5-1 and TRBJ1-1; 8 bases are a match to TRBD1. The CDR3 has 14 amino acids. CDR1 and CDR2 from the germline V gene are SGHRS and YFSETQ. The V and J ends lost 3 bases and 5 bases, in that order; junction bases with no gene match: 6. CDR3 residues: CASSYNNRGTEAFF. The CDR3 DNA is TGCGCCAGCAGCTATAATAACAGGGGGACTGAAGCTTTCTTT.

This rearrangement joins TRBV15 to TRBJ2-7; D is unresolved. CDR3 length equals 12 residues. The germline V gene encodes CDR1 LNHNV and CDR2 YYDKDF (reference sequence). V dropped 5 bases and J dropped 7 bases, with 12 bases sitting between them. The CDR3 DNA reads as TGTGCCACCAGCCGAAGTTTGCGGGAGCAGTACTTC. It specifies CATSRSLREQYF.

V gene TRBV6-6 combines with J gene TRBJ1-2; tentatively, D is TRBD1 (5 bases). The CDR3 loop spans 14 amino acids. Germline-derived CDR1 and CDR2 are MNHNY and SVGAGI (reference sequence). Trimming left V 0 bases short and J 4 bases short, with 9 bases between. In DNA, the CDR3 is TGTGCCAGCAGTTACTCTGGGGGAGTCTATGGCTACACCTTC. It specifies CASSYSGGVYGYTF.

Written as DNA, the CDR3 is TGTGCCAGCAGCCGGAGTCCGGCCGGAAACACCGGGGAGCTGTTTTTT. This gives the protein CASSRSPAGNTGELFF. The chain links TRBV11-1 to TRBJ2-2; D is unclear. Trimming pared 5 bases from V and 2 bases from J, leaving 15 bases between. This CDR3 region has 16 residues. CDR1 SGHAT and CDR2 FQDESV come from the germline V gene (reference sequence).

A few counts support this clonotype. This chain links TRBV20-1 with TRBJ2-1; 11 bases agree with TRBD2. The CDR3 contains 16 residues. Germline lookup yields CDR1 DFQATT and CDR2 SNEGSKA (reference sequence). Trimming at V came to 6 bases and at J to 1 base, leaving 8 bases not matched to a gene. The CDR3 coding sequence is TGCAGTGCCCCTAGACTAGCGGGACTTTCCTACAATGAGCAGTTCTTC. This codes for CSAPRLAGLSYNEQFF.